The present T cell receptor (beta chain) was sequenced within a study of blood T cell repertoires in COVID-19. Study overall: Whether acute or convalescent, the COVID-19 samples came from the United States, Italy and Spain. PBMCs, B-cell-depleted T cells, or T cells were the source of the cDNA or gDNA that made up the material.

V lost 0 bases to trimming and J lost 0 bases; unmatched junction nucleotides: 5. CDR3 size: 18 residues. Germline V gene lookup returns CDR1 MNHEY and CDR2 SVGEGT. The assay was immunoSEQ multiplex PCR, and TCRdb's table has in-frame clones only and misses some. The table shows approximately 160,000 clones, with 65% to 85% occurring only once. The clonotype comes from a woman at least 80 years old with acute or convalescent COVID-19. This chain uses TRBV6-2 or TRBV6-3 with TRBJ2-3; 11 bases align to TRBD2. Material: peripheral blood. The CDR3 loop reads CASSYSLAGGLSTDTQYF. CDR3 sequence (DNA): TGTGCCAGCAGTTACTCCCTAGCGGGGGGCCTTAGCACAGATACGCAGTATTTT.